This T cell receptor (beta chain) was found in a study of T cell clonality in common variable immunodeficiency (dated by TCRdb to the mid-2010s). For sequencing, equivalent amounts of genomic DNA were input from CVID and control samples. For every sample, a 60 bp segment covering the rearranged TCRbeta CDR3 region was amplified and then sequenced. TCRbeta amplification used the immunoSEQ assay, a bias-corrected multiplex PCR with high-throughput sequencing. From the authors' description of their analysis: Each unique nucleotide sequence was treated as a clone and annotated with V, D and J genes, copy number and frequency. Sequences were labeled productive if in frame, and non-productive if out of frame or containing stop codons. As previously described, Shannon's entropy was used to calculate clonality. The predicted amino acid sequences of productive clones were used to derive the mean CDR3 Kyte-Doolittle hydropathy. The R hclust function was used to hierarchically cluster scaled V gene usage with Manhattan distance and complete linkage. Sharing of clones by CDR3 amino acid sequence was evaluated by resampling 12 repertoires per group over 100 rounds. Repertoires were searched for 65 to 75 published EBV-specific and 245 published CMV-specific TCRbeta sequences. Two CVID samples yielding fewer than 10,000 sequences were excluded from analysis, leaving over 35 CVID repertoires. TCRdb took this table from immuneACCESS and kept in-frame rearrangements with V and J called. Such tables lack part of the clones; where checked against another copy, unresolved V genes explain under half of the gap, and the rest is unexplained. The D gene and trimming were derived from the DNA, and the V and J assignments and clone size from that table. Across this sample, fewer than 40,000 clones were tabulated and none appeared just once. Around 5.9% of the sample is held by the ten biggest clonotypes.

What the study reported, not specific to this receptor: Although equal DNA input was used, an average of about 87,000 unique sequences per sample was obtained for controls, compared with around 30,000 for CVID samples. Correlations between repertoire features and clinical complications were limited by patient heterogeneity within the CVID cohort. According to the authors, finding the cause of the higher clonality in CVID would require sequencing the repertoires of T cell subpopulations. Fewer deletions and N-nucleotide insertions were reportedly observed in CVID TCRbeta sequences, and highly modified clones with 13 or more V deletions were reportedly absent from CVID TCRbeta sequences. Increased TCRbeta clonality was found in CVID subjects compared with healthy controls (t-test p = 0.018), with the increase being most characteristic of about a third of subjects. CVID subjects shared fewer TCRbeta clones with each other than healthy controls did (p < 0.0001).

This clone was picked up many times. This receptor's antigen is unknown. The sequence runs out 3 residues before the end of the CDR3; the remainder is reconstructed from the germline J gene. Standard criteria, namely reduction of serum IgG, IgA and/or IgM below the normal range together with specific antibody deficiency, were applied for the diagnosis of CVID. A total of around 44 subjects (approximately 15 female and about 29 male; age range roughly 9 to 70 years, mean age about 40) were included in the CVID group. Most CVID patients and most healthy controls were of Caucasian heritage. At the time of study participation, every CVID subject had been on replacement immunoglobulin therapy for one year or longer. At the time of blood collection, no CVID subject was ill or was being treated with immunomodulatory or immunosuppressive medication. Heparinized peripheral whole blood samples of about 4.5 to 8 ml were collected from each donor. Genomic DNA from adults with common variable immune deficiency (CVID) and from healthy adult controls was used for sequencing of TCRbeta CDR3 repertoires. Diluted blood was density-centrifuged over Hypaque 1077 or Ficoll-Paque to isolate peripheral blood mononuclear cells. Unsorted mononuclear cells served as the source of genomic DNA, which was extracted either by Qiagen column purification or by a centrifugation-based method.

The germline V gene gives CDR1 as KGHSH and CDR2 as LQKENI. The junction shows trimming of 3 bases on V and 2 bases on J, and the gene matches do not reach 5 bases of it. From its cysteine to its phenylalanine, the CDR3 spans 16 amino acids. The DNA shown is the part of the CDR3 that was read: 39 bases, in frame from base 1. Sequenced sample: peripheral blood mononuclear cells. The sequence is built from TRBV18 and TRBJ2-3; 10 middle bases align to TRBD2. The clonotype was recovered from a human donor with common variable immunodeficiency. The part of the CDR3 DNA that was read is TGTGCCAGCTCACCGTGGACTAGCGGTTCCACAGATACG. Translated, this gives CASSPWTSGSTDT. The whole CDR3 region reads CASSPWTSGSTDTQYF.